One sample yielded the 9 T cell receptor beta chains listed below, sequenced in a study of T-cell reconstitution after alpha-beta-depleted transplantation in children. The TCRbeta library incorporated unique molecular identifiers. TCRdb reprocessed the PCR reads via MiXCR and lists one record per CDR3 protein. Of some 350,000 distinct CDR3 sequences in the sample, around a tenth were seen once. Here the sequenced sample was PBMCs from the stem cell graft donor, taken from the stem cell graft. These receptors were taken from a human donor who donated a stem cell graft to a child with acute lymphoblastic leukemia.

This rearrangement joins TRBV12-3 or TRBV12-4 to TRBJ1-2; 9 bases agree with TRBD1. V was pared by 6 bases and J by 4 bases, with 0 bases of the junction left unmatched. This CDR3 is 12 amino acids long. The CDR3 DNA reads TGTGCCAGCAGGACAGGGGGCTATGGCTACACCTTC. Translated: CASRTGGYGYTF.

This clonotype turned up a few times. The CDR3 DNA follows: TGTGCCAGCAGACCTAGGAGCTATGGCTACACCTTC. Its protein is CASRPRSYGYTF. This chain connects TRBV3-1 to TRBJ1-2, with D unclear. The germline V gene encodes CDR1 LGHDT and CDR2 YNNKEL (reference sequence). Trimming stripped 6 bases from V and 4 bases from J, with 9 bases between. The CDR3 is made up of 12 amino acids. Using reference TRBV3-1 and TRBJ1-2 for the parts outside the CDR3, the full variable domain is DTAVSQTPKYLVTQMGNDKSIKCEQNLGHDTMYWYKQDSKKFLKIMFSYNNKELIINETVPNRFSPKSPDKAHLNLHINSLELGDSAVYFCASRPRSYGYTFGSGTRLTVV.

This clonotype was detected ten times or more. The gene calls are TRBV6-2 or TRBV6-3 and TRBJ2-1, with 12 nucleotides matching TRBD2. The CDR3 length is 16 residues. V lost 6 bases and J lost 0; bases outside the gene matches: 3. Germline V gene data show CDR1 as MNHEY and CDR2 as SVGEGT. CDR3 sequence: CASSRLAGASYNEQFF. Written as DNA, the CDR3 is TGTGCCAGCAGCAGACTAGCGGGAGCCTCCTACAATGAGCAGTTCTTC.

This clonotype appeared many times. The rearrangement joins TRBV7-2 to TRBJ2-7, with 7 bases lining up with TRBD2. CDR3 length: 17 amino acids. The V segment lost 1 base and the J segment 5 bases; nucleotides outside the gene matches: 14. Germline V gene lookup returns CDR1 SGHTA and CDR2 FQGNSA. The CDR3 is CASSLGVLGGSIDEQYF. The CDR3 DNA is TGTGCCAGCAGCTTAGGAGTATTGGGCGGGAGTATCGACGAGCAGTACTTC. Using reference TRBV7-2 and TRBJ2-7 for the parts outside the CDR3, the full variable domain is GAGVSQSPSNKVTEKGKDVELRCDPISGHTALYWYRQSLGQGLEFLIYFQGNSAPDKSGLPSDRFSAERTGGSVSTLTIQRTQQEDSAVYLCASSLGVLGGSIDEQYFGPGTRLTVT.

The chain recombines TRBV7-2 with TRBJ2-1; D is tentatively TRBD1 or TRBD2 (5 bases each). The CDR3 loop spans 15 amino acids. The ends were cut back, 5 bases at V and 0 bases at J, with 11 bases in the middle. CDR1 SGHTA and CDR2 FQGNSA come from the germline V gene. The CDR3 sequence: CASSRWGSSYNEQFF. CDR3 nucleotides: TGTGCCAGCAGCAGGTGGGGGAGCTCCTACAATGAGCAGTTCTTC.

This clonotype was counted ten times or more. V and J are TRBV28 and TRBJ2-5; tentative D call: TRBD2 (5 bases). This CDR3 contains 12 residues. V was shortened by 6 bases and J by 6 bases, with 11 bases between the two germline ends. The V gene's germline CDR1 is MDHEN and CDR2 SYDVKM. The CDR3 sequence is CASSYGIQTQYF. Here the CDR3 DNA reads TGTGCCAGCAGCTACGGGATTCAGACCCAGTACTTC.

In this sample, this clonotype turned up a few times. The chain is built from TRBV7-3 and TRBJ2-1; D call uncertain. Germline CDR1 SGHTA, CDR2 FQGTGA. With 5 bases removed from V and 7 bases from J, the gap between germline ends came to 9 bases. The CDR3 sequence is 12 residues long. Here the CDR3 DNA reads TGTGCCAGCAGCCATCCTAGAAATGAGCAGTTCTTC. This gives the protein CASSHPRNEQFF.

This chain connects TRBV12-3 or TRBV12-4 to TRBJ2-1; TRBD2 might be the D (6 bases). Trimming removed 7 bases from V and 6 bases from J, with 13 bases in between. This CDR3 contains 13 residues. CDR3 coding DNA: TGTGCCAGCACCACCGGCGGGACCAATGAGCAGTTCTTC. Its translation is CASTTGGTNEQFF.

As for this clonotype: The junction differs from germline at one of its ends, possibly a read error. The chain recombines TRBV20-1 with TRBJ2-5; TRBD2 might be the D (6 bases). CDR3 length equals 13 residues. Per germline, CDR1 DFQATT and CDR2 SNEGSKA (reference sequence). The CDR3 here is CTARPGEEETQYF. Written as DNA, the CDR3 is TGCACTGCTAGGCCCGGGGAGGAAGAGACCCAGTACTTC.